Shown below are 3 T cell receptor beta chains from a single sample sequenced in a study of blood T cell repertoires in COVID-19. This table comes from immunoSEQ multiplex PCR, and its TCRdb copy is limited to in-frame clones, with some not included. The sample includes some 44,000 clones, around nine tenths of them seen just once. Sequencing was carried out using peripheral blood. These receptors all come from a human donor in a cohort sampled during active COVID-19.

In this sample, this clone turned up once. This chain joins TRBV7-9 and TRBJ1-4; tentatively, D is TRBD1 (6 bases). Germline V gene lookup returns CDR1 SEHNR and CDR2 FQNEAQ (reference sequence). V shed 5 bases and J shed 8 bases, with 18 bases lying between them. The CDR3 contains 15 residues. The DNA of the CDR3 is TGTGCCAGCAGCGGACTTACAGGGAGAAGAGAAAAACTGTTTTTT. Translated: CASSGLTGRREKLFF.

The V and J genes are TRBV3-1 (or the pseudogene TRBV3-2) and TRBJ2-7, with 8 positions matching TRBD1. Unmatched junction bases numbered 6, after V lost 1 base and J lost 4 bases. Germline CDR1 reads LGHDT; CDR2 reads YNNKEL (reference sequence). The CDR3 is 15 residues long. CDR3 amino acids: CASSQVRTGRYEQYF. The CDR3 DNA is TGTGCCAGCAGCCAAGTAAGGACAGGGCGGTACGAGCAGTACTTC.

This CDR3 reads CASRAGRNSGANVLTF. Written as DNA, the CDR3 is TGTGCCAGCAGGGCGGGACGGAACTCTGGGGCCAACGTCCTGACTTTC. V gene TRBV2 combines with J gene TRBJ2-6; D might be TRBD2 (6 bases). Looked up from germline, CDR1 is SNHLY and CDR2 is FYNNEI. There are 16 residues in the CDR3. V lost 6 bases and J lost 0, with 12 bases in between.